Shown below are 2 T cell receptor beta chains from a single sample sequenced in a study of shared clonotypes between healthy human individuals. Only in-frame clones appear in the TCRdb table, and some are missing; sequencing was by immunoSEQ multiplex PCR. In the table there are 470,000 or so clones, more than 65% of which are singletons. The specimen sequenced was PBMCs. All receptors come from a middle-aged woman in good health. Some clones in this sample may be carry-over from other donors' samples.

On this clone: The junction departs from germline at one end; a sequencing error may be responsible. This chain uses TRBV14 with TRBJ2-1, with unresolved D. The CDR3 is 14 residues long. From germline, CDR1 is SGHDN and CDR2 FVKESK. The CDR3 loop reads CASSQDRYFRNWVF. The CDR3 bases are TGTGCCAGCAGCCAAGATCGCTACTTCCGTAACTGGGTCTTC.

A remark on this clone: The same CDR3 is also encoded by other DNA sequences in this sample. The rearrangement joins TRBV5-1 to TRBJ2-1; 10 bases agree with TRBD2. V trimming: 0 bases; J trimming: 5 bases; junction bases outside the gene matches: 2. From germline, CDR1 is SGHRS and CDR2 YFSETQ. CDR3 length equals 15 residues. The CDR3 DNA reads as TGCGCCAGCAGCTTGGTAGGACTAGCGGACAATGAGCAGTTCTTC. Translation gives CASSLVGLADNEQFF.